The 25 T cell receptor beta chains listed next were all sequenced from one sample in a study of CD8+ T cells in alopecia areata. TCR sequencing used cDNA made by reverse transcription of extracted RNA. The assay was immunoSEQ multiplex PCR, and TCRdb's table has in-frame clones only and misses some. The repertoire consists of 120,000 to 150,000 clones, with about 88% occurring once and the leading ten covering less than 15%. The sample's treatment: oral pan-JAK inhibitor, 5-10 mg twice daily. The sample consisted of CD8+ T cells sorted from blood, taken at week 4, from a patient treated with tofacitinib. These receptors were collected from a human donor with alopecia areata.

The V call is TRBV7-9, the J call TRBJ2-1; D may be TRBD1 (5 bases). The CDR3 runs 11 residues. V lost 11 bases and J lost 1, with 6 bases in between. Germline values: CDR1 SEHNR, CDR2 FQNEAQ (reference sequence). The chain's CDR3 is CARQSYNEQFF. As DNA, the CDR3 is TGTGCCCGACAGTCCTACAATGAGCAGTTCTTC. Variable domain in full (rest from reference TRBV7-9 and TRBJ2-1): DTGVSQNPRHKITKRGQNVTFRCDPISEHNRLYWYRQTLGQGPEFLTYFQNEAQLEKSRLLSDRFSAERPKGSFSTLEIQRTEQGDSAMYLCARQSYNEQFFGPGTRLTVL.

This sequence joins TRBV5-1 and TRBJ2-7; D unresolved. In germline, CDR1 is SGHRS, CDR2 YFSETQ. V dropped 0 bases and J dropped 0 bases, with 10 bases sitting between them. The CDR3 is 15 amino acids. This chain's CDR3 is CASSLEHWSSYEQYF. CDR3 sequence (DNA): TGCGCCAGCAGCTTGGAACATTGGAGCTCCTACGAGCAGTACTTC.

This clone was counted once. The chain couples TRBV6-5 to TRBJ2-1; D may be TRBD1 or TRBD2 (5 bases each). In germline, CDR1 is MNHEY, CDR2 SVGAGI. V shed 3 bases and J shed 7 bases, with 7 bases lying between them. The CDR3 runs 12 residues. The chain's CDR3 is CASSYGGNEQFF. For the CDR3, the DNA is TGTGCCAGCAGTTATGGGGGAAATGAGCAGTTCTTC.

The chain combines TRBV4-1 with TRBJ2-2; D is ambiguous. The V gene's germline CDR1 is MGHRA and CDR2 YSYEKL. V was pared by 0 bases and J by 6 bases, with 8 bases between. The CDR3 contains 14 residues. In nucleotides, the CDR3 is TGCGCCAGCAGCCAAGAGGGAATGGCCGGGGAGCTGTTTTTT. This sequence encodes CASSQEGMAGELFF.

There are a few counts of this clone. The chain links TRBV5-6 to TRBJ2-3; possibly TRBD1 for D (5 bases). CDR1 and CDR2 (germline): SGHDT, YYEEEE. The V gene lost 2 bases and the J gene lost 3 bases, with 10 bases spanning the gap. CDR3 length: 14 residues. CDR3 protein: CASSFGAATDTQYF. CDR3 sequence (DNA): TGTGCCAGCAGCTTTGGGGCGGCGACAGATACGCAGTATTTT.

This clone was detected only once. The CDR3 bases are TGTGCCAGCAGCCCGGGGACTAGCGGGGTCTCCTACGAGCAGTACTTC. Its translation: CASSPGTSGVSYEQYF. The V call is TRBV7-9, the J call TRBJ2-7; 13 bases map to TRBD2. V lost 5 bases, J lost 0 bases, and 4 bases stayed unmatched. This CDR3 is built from 16 residues. Per germline, CDR1 SEHNR and CDR2 FQNEAQ (reference sequence).

The rearrangement joins TRBV19 to TRBJ2-7, with TRBD2 identical over 12 bases. The CDR3 is 15 residues long. CDR1 LNHDA and CDR2 SQIVND come from the germline V gene (reference sequence). Germline trimming cut 6 bases from V and 6 bases from J; bases unmatched to any gene: 9. The chain's CDR3 is CASSPSGTSGSEQYF. The CDR3 region has the DNA TGTGCCAGTAGCCCGTCCGGGACTAGCGGGTCCGAGCAGTACTTC. Filled out from reference TRBV19 and TRBJ2-7, the complete variable domain reads DGGITQSPKYLFRKEGQNVTLSCEQNLNHDAMYWYRQDPGQGLRLIYYSQIVNDFQKGDIAEGYSVSREKKESFPLTVTSAQKNPTAFYLCASSPSGTSGSEQYFGPGTRLTVT.

The chain carries TRBV30 and TRBJ2-3; 7 bases agree with TRBD1. Germline lookup yields CDR1 GTSNPN and CDR2 SVGIG (reference sequence). The CDR3 contains 14 residues. With 2 bases clipped from V and 6 bases from J, the junction kept 8 bases outside the gene matches. In nucleotides, the CDR3 is TGTGCCTGGAGTACGACAGGGAGTGGCGATACGCAGTATTTT. It yields the protein CAWSTTGSGDTQYF. The full variable domain, completed using reference TRBV30 and TRBJ2-3, is SQTIHQWPATLVQPVGSPLSLECTVEGTSNPNLYWYRQAAGRGLQLLFYSVGIGQISSEVPQNLSASRPQDRQFILSSKKLLLSDSGFYLCAWSTTGSGDTQYFGPGTRLTVL.

The V gene is TRBV9, the J gene TRBJ2-5; tentatively, D is TRBD1 (6 bases). Germline CDR1 is SGDLS and CDR2 is YYNGEE. The germline V and J ends were trimmed by 0 bases and 1 base, with 7 bases remaining between them. The CDR3 is made up of 14 amino acids. CDR3 loop: CASSVADSQETQYF. In DNA, the CDR3 is TGTGCCAGCAGCGTAGCGGACAGCCAAGAGACCCAGTACTTC.

V gene TRBV5-1 combines with J gene TRBJ1-1, with D perhaps TRBD1 (5 bases). The CDR3 has 13 residues. Germline V gene data show CDR1 as SGHRS and CDR2 as YFSETQ. The ends were cut back, 3 bases at V and 6 bases at J, with 12 bases in the middle. The CDR3 DNA sequence: TGCGCCAGCAGCTGGGGGATGAGGGCTGAAGCTTTCTTT. Translating it yields CASSWGMRAEAFF. Full variable domain (remainder filled in from reference TRBV5-1 and TRBJ1-1): KAGVTQTPRYLIKTRGQQVTLSCSPISGHRSVSWYQQTPGQGLQFLFEYFSETQRNKGNFPGRFSGRQFSNSRSEMNVSTLELGDSALYLCASSWGMRAEAFFGQGTRLTVV.

This clone was seen more than once but under ten times. In nucleotides, the CDR3 is TGTGCCAGCAGCTCCTTAGACGCAAACGGTCCCCTATACGAGCAGTACTTC. Its translation: CASSSLDANGPLYEQYF. The chain couples TRBV7-9 to TRBJ2-7; D is ambiguous. The length of the CDR3 is 17 residues. Germline-derived CDR1 and CDR2 are SEHNR and FQNEAQ (reference sequence). Deletions cut 4 bases from V and 4 bases from J, with 23 bases between.

A few counts support this clone. The chain carries TRBV18 and TRBJ2-7, with D tentatively TRBD2 (5 bases). Per germline, CDR1 KGHSH and CDR2 LQKENI. CDR3 size: 14 residues. V lost 3 bases and J lost 5, with 14 bases in between. The CDR3, as DNA: TGTGCCAGCTCACCGGGAGAGGGTTTCGACGAGCAGTACTTC. Protein product: CASSPGEGFDEQYF.

With respect to this clone: This specimen includes other DNA sequences encoding the same CDR3. V gene TRBV30 combines with J gene TRBJ2-7, with D unclear. From germline, CDR1 is GTSNPN and CDR2 SVGIG (reference sequence). V was shortened by 2 bases and J by 3 bases, with 11 bases between the two germline ends. CDR3 length: 13 residues. CDR3 sequence: CAWSLGGLYEQYF. The DNA for the CDR3 is TGTGCCTGGAGTCTGGGCGGCCTCTACGAGCAGTACTTC.

V usage is TRBV29-1 and J usage is TRBJ2-3, with TRBD2 as a possible D gene (7 bases). Trimming removed 1 base from V and 2 bases from J, with 19 bases in between. The CDR3 loop spans 17 amino acids. The germline V gene encodes CDR1 SQVTM and CDR2 ANQGSEA. The CDR3 sequence is CSVEGLSAGASTDTQYF. The CDR3, as DNA: TGCAGCGTTGAAGGCCTATCGGCGGGGGCGTCCACAGATACGCAGTATTTT.

This chain uses TRBV7-3 with TRBJ2-1; 7 bases are a match to TRBD2. Germline CDR1 reads SGHTA; CDR2 reads FQGTGA. V lost 3 bases and J lost 4; bases outside the gene matches: 9. The CDR3 loop spans 16 amino acids. Written as DNA, the CDR3 is TGTGCCAGCAGCTTTCCGGGACTATGGGAGTACAATGAGCAGTTCTTC. Translation: CASSFPGLWEYNEQFF.

V usage is TRBV4-1 and J usage is TRBJ2-7, with D perhaps TRBD1 or TRBD2 (5 bases each). The CDR3 loop spans 15 amino acids. In germline, CDR1 is MGHRA, CDR2 YSYEKL. Trimming took off 4 bases at V and 2 bases at J, with 15 bases between the two ends. CDR3 DNA sequence: TGCGCCAGCAGCCCGGGGACGGATGCCACCTACGAGCAGTACTTC. Translating gives CASSPGTDATYEQYF.

This clone was counted a single time. The same CDR3 is also encoded by other DNA sequences in this sample. The rearrangement links TRBV5-4 to TRBJ2-7; D not resolved. V was trimmed by 0 bases and J by 3 bases, leaving 4 bases between them. The germline V gene encodes CDR1 SGHNT and CDR2 YYREEE (reference sequence). This CDR3 contains 12 residues. CDR3 coding DNA: TGTGCCAGCAGCTTGGGAGACTACGAGCAGTACTTC. This translates into CASSLGDYEQYF.

The V gene is TRBV5-4, the J gene TRBJ2-3, with 8 bases lining up with TRBD1. V shed 4 bases, J shed 2 bases, and the junction held 6 bases outside the gene matches. The CDR3 loop spans 15 amino acids. Germline assignment: CDR1 SGHNT and CDR2 YYREEE (reference sequence). The CDR3 protein is CASSLGQGATDTQYF. The CDR3 nucleotides read TGTGCCAGCAGCCTGGGGCAGGGGGCCACAGATACGCAGTATTTT.

This chain joins TRBV19 and TRBJ2-1, with TRBD1 matching over 7 bases. The CDR3 is 13 amino acids. The V gene's germline CDR1 is LNHDA and CDR2 SQIVND (reference sequence). J lost 7 bases, V lost 4 bases, and 4 bases had no gene match. CDR3 sequence reads: CASSKTGMNEQFF. The CDR3 DNA is TGTGCCAGTAGTAAGACAGGGATGAATGAGCAGTTCTTC.

This chain joins TRBV6-5 and TRBJ1-5; D gene ambiguous. The germline V gene encodes CDR1 MNHEY and CDR2 SVGAGI. Deletions cut 6 bases from V and 2 bases from J, with 11 bases between. This CDR3 contains 14 residues. The CDR3 DNA is TGTGCCAGCAGACCGACTGGGGGCAATCAGCCCCAGCATTTT. This encodes CASRPTGGNQPQHF.

The chain joins TRBV6-5 to TRBJ2-1, with a weak D call TRBD1 (6 bases). V was clipped by 4 bases and J by 9 bases, with 10 bases between them. CDR1 is MNHEY and CDR2 is SVGAGI in the germline V gene. This CDR3 contains 12 residues. CDR3 sequence (DNA): TGTGCCAGCAGTTTGGGGGCGGGTGAGCAGTTCTTC. Translating gives CASSLGAGEQFF.

The chain employs TRBV6-6 and TRBJ1-1; 7 nucleotides match TRBD1. V lost 6 bases and J lost 1; bases outside the gene matches: 5. Germline lookup yields CDR1 MNHNY and CDR2 SVGAGI (reference sequence). This CDR3 is built from 14 residues. CDR3 loop: CASSWDSENTEAFF. CDR3 nucleotides: TGTGCCAGCAGCTGGGACAGCGAGAACACTGAAGCTTTCTTT.

This chain connects TRBV12-5 to TRBJ1-1; D is perhaps TRBD1 (6 bases). Trimming left V 1 base short and J 4 bases short, with 13 bases between. Germline V gene sequence: CDR1 LGHNT, CDR2 FRNRAP. This CDR3 contains 15 residues. The CDR3 protein is CASGLGSGGPTEAFF. The CDR3 nucleotides are TGTGCTAGTGGTTTGGGTTCGGGGGGGCCCACTGAAGCTTTCTTT.

The chain has TRBV29-1 and TRBJ1-2; a weak D match, TRBD1 (6 bases). The V end lost 0 bases, the J end lost 3 bases, and 23 bases lay between the germline ends. CDR1 and CDR2 from the germline V gene are SQVTM and ANQGSEA. The CDR3 sequence is 18 residues long. In nucleotides, the CDR3 is TGCAGCGTTGAAGATTTTGAGGGGGGCGACCAGCAACACTATGGCTACACCTTC. Translating it yields CSVEDFEGGDQQHYGYTF.

The rearrangement joins TRBV7-4 to TRBJ2-7, with D possibly TRBD1 on 6 matching bases. Trimming took 4 bases from V and 2 from J, leaving 18 bases between them. This CDR3 is built from 16 residues. The germline CDR1 and CDR2 sequences are SGHVT and SQSDAQ. The CDR3 loop is CASSSKGVEGAYEQYF. The DNA for the CDR3 is TGTGCCAGCAGCTCGAAGGGTGTTGAGGGGGCCTACGAGCAGTACTTC.